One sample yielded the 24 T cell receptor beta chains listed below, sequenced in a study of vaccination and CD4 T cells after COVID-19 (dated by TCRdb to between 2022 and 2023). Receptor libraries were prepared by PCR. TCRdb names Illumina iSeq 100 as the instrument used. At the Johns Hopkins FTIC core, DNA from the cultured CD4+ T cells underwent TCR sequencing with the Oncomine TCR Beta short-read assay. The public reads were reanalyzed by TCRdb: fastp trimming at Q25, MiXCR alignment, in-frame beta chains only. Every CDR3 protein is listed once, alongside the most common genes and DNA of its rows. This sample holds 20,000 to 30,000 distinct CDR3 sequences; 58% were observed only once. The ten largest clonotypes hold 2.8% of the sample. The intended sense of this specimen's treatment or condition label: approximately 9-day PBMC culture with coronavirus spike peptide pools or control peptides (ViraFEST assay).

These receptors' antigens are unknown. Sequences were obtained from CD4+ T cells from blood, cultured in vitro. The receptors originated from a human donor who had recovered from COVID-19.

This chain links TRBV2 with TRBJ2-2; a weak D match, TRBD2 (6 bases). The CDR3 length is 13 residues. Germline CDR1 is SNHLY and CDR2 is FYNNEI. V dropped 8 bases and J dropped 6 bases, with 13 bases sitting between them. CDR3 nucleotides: TGTGCCAGCGGGGGGATTGGGGCCGGGGAGCTGTTTTTT. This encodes CASGGIGAGELFF.

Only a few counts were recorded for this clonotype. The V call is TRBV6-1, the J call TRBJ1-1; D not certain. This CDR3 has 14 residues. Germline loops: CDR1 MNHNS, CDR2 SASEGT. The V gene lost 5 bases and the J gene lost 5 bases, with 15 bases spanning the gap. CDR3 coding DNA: TGTGCCAGCAGTCGAGGGCAGCAAAGGACTGAAGCTTTCTTT. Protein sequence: CASSRGQQRTEAFF.

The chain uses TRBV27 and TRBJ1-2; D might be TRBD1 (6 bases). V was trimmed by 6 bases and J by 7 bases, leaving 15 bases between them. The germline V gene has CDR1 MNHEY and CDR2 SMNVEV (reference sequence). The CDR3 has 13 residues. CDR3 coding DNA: TGTGCCAGCAGCCCTACAGGGATCGGTGGCTACACCTTC. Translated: CASSPTGIGGYTF.

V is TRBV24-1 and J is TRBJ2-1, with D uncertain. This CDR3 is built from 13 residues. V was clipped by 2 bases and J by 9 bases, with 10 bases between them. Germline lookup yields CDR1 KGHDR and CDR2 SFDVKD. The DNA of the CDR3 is TGTGCCACCAGTGATTCTAAGAAGTCTGAGCAGTTCTTC. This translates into CATSDSKKSEQFF.

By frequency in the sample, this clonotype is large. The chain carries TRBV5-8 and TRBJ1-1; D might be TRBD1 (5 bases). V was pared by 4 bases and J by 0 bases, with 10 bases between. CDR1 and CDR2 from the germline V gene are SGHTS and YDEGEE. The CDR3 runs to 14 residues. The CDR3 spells CASSAKGLNTEAFF. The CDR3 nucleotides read TGTGCCAGCAGCGCCAAGGGGCTGAACACTGAAGCTTTCTTT.

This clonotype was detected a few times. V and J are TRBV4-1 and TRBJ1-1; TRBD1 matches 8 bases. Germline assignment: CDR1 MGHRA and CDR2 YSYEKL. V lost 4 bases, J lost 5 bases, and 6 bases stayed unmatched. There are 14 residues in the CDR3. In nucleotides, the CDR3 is TGCGCCAGCAGCCCCGGACAGGGTCTAACTGAAGCTTTCTTT. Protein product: CASSPGQGLTEAFF.

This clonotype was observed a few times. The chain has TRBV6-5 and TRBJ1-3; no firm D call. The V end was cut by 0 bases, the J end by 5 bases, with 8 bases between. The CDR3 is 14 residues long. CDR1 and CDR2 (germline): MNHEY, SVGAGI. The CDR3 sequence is CASSYSGSRNTIYF. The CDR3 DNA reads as TGTGCCAGCAGTTACTCTGGTAGTCGAAACACCATATATTTT.

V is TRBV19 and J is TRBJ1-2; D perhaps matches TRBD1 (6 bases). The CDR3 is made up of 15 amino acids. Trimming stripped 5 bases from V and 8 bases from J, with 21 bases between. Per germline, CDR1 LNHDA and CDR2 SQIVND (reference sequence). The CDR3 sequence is CASSEAQGPRGGYTF. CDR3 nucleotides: TGTGCCAGTAGTGAAGCACAGGGACCTAGAGGCGGCTACACCTTC.

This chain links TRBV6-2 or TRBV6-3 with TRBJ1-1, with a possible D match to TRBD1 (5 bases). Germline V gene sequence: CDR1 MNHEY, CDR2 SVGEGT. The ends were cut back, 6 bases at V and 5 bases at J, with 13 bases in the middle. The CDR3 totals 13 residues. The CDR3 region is CASRSTQGTEAFF. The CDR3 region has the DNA TGTGCCAGCAGATCGACTCAGGGTACTGAAGCTTTCTTT.

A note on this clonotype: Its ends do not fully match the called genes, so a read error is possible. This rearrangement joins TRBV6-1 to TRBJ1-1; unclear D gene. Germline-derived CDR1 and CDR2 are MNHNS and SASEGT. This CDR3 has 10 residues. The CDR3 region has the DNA TGTACCAGCAAAAGCTCTGAAGCTTTCTTT. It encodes CTSKSSEAFF.

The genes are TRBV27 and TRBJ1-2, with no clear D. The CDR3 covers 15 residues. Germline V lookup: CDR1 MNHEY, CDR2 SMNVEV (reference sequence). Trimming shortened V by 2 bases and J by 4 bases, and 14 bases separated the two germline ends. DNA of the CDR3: TGTGCCAGCAGTTTAATCCATCCGCGGGTCTATGGCTACACCTTC. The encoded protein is CASSLIHPRVYGYTF.

CDR3 sequence (DNA): TGCAGCGTTGCCGCCGGGACTCTCTCCTATGGCTACACCTTC. Translated: CSVAAGTLSYGYTF. The chain uses TRBV29-1 and TRBJ1-2; D is perhaps TRBD1 (5 bases). Between the trimmed V and J ends, which lost 4 bases and 4 bases, there was a span of 16 bases. Germline loops: CDR1 SQVTM, CDR2 ANQGSEA. The CDR3 runs 14 residues.

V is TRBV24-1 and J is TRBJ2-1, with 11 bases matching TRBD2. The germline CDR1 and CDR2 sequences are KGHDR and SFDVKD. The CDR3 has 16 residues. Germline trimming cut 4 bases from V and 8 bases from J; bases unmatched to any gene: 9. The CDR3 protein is CATSEPTSGSTDEQFF. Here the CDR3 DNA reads TGTGCCACCAGTGAACCCACTAGCGGGAGCACGGATGAGCAGTTCTTC.

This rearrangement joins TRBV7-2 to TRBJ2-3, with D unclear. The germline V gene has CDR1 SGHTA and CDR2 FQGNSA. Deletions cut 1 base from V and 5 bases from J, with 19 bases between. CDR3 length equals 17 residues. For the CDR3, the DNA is TGTGCCAGCAGCTTAGGTCCGAAGTGGCAGTACGGAGATACGCAGTATTTT. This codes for CASSLGPKWQYGDTQYF.

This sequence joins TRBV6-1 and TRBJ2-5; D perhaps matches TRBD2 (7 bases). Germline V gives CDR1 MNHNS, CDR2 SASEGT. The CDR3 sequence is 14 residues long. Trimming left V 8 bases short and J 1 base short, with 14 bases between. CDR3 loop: CASGGGGGQETQYF. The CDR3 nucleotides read TGTGCCAGCGGGGGAGGGGGGGGCCAAGAGACCCAGTACTTC.

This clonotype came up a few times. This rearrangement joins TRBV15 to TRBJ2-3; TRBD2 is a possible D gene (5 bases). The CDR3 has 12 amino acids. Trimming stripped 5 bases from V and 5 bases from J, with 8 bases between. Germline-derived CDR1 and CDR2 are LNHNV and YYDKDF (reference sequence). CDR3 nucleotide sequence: TGTGCCACCAGCGGTCGGGGAGATACGCAGTATTTT. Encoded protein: CATSGRGDTQYF.

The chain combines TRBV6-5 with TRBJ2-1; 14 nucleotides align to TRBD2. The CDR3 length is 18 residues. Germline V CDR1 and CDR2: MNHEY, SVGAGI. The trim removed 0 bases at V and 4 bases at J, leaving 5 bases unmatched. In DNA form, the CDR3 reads TGTGCCAGCAGTTACTCTGGGACTAGCGGGAGTTTGTACAATGAGCAGTTCTTC. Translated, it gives CASSYSGTSGSLYNEQFF.

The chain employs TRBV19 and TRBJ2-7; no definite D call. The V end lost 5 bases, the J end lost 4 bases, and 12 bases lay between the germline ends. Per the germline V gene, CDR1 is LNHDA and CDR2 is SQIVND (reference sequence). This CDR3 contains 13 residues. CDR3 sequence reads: CASSVDGPYEQYF. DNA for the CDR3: TGTGCCAGTAGTGTGGACGGACCTTACGAGCAGTACTTC.

The CDR3 nucleotides are TGTGCCAGCAGCTTAGAGGTCGGCGCAATGAACACTGAAGCTTTCTTT. It yields the protein CASSLEVGAMNTEAFF. The chain couples TRBV7-9 to TRBJ1-1, with no clear D. Germline loops: CDR1 SEHNR, CDR2 FQNEAQ (reference sequence). Trimming cost V 1 base and J 0 bases, with 12 bases left between them. The CDR3 contains 16 residues.

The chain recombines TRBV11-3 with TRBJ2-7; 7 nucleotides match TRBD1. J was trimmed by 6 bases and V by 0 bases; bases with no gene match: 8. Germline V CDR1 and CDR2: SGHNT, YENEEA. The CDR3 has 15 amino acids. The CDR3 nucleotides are TGTGCCAGCAGCTTAGAGGGACAGCTCCTAAGCGAGCAGTACTTC. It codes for CASSLEGQLLSEQYF.

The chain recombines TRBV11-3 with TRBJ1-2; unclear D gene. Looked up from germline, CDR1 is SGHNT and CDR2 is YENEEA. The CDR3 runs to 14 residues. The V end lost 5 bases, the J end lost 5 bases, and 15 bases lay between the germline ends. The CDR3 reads CASSPGEALYGYTF. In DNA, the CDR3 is TGTGCCAGCAGCCCGGGAGAGGCTCTATATGGCTACACCTTC.

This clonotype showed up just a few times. The CDR3 DNA sequence: TGTGCCAGTAGTCCGGGACAGGGGTGGGCCCTCTACGAGCAGTACTTC. Amino acids: CASSPGQGWALYEQYF. The J gene is TRBJ2-7, the V gene TRBV19, with 10 bases aligning to TRBD1. CDR1 and CDR2 (germline): LNHDA, SQIVND (reference sequence). V gave up 5 bases and J gave up 3 bases; unmatched junction bases: 10. This CDR3 is 16 amino acids long.

CDR3 protein: CASSQNRFGNQPQHF. The CDR3 bases are TGCGCCAGCAGCCAGAACAGGTTCGGCAATCAGCCCCAGCATTTT. The chain couples TRBV5-1 to TRBJ1-5, with D perhaps TRBD1 (5 bases). Trimming pared 4 bases from V and 2 bases from J, leaving 13 bases between. Germline CDR1 reads SGHRS; CDR2 reads YFSETQ. CDR3 length: 15 amino acids.

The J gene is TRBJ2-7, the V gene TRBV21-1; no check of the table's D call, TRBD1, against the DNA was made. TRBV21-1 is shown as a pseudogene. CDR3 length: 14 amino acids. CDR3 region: CASRQTGGFDEQYF. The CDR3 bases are TGTGCCAGCAGGCAGACAGGGGGATTTGACGAACAGTACTTC.